A selection of T cell receptor beta chains follows, all from one sample in a study of tissue T cells after allogeneic stem cell transplantation. Here immunoSEQ multiplex PCR was the method, and the copy in TCRdb shows in-frame clones only, minus some. The table has approximately 3,000 clones, 55% to 65% seen once. The material was ascending colon tissue, obtained at autopsy. The receptors shown here come from a male patient over 55 with steroid-refractory graft-versus-host disease after an allogeneic stem cell transplant. The T cells may come from the graft donor. Each CDR3 is given with its conserved first and last residue. Fields, in order: V gene, CDR3 length, CDR3 protein.

TRBV5-5 14 CASTLRDSAYEQYF
TRBV4-3 16 CASSQDQGIPYNEQFF
TRBV24-1 11 CATGDSLAQYF
TRBV12-3/TRBV12-4 13 CASSRAFGDTQYF
TRBV27 13 CASSFGIQETQYF
TRBV7-2 14 CASSPNRGLYEQYF
TRBV6-2/TRBV6-3 15 CASSLGGQGDETQYF
TRBV7-9 13 CASSSDLRYEQYF
TRBV13 13 CASSLGFGETQYF
TRBV5-1 14 CASSLWAGAAEAFF
TRBV12-3/TRBV12-4 13 CASSLGLSTEAFF
TRBV14 17 CASSQEGGAFNTGELFF
TRBV6-5 15 CATRRTATNTGELFF
TRBV7-9 12 CASSLGGGEQYF
TRBV27 15 CASSLGGTDNEKLFF
TRBV7-2 15 CASSPPDRDNQPQHF
TRBV6-5 14 CASSQGRWMGGYTF
TRBV5-1 13 CASSLEPNYEQYF
TRBV5-5 12 CASSQQGTIQYF
TRBV4-2 14 CASSDSGARYGYTF
TRBV6-2/TRBV6-3 13 CASSGDRWETQYF
TRBV19 14 CASGIPGPAYEQYF
TRBV5-1 16 CASSLLIGGATGELFF